The source of this T cell receptor (beta chain) is a study of T cell responses to AZD1222 COVID-19 vaccine. In this sample, this clone turned up a few times. The J segment lost 1 base and the V segment lost 8 bases, leaving 11 bases of the junction unmatched. Germline V lookup: CDR1 SEHNR, CDR2 FQNEAQ (reference sequence). There are 17 residues in the CDR3. Measured with immunoSEQ multiplex PCR; TCRdb has only the in-frame clones, and not every one. The repertoire holds about 140,000 clones, with about 90% as singletons. Sequenced material: peripheral blood, taken 28 days after the second AZD1222 dose. J is TRBJ2-6 and V is TRBV7-9; 7 nucleotides match TRBD2. The TCR was taken from an adult who received the AZD1222 COVID-19 vaccine. CDR3 sequence: CASPSGGSGSGANVLTF. CDR3 DNA: TGTGCCAGCCCGTCGGGGGGATCGGGATCTGGGGCCAACGTCCTGACTTTC.